This is a list of T cell receptor beta chains from one sample in a study of blood T cell repertoires in COVID-19. Data came from immunoSEQ multiplex PCR; TCRdb stores just in-frame clones and leaves some out. The repertoire includes 300,000 to 400,000 clones, approximately 90% of them detected once, and 0.9% to 1.5% sits in the top ten. The sequenced material came from PBMCs or T cells enriched from blood (not recorded which). The receptors stem from a woman between 18 and 29 years old who had recovered from COVID-19. Each CDR3 is given with its conserved first and last residue. D genes are given only for firm matches. The size of a clone is reported for some rows only, either as once, few or many, or as a class for expanded clones.

size | J | V | D | DNA | CDR3
- | TRBJ1-2 | TRBV30 | TRBD1 | TGTGCCACGTACACGACAGGGGGCGGCTACACCTTC | CATYTTGGGYTF
once | TRBJ1-2 | TRBV10-3 | - | TGTGCCATCAGTGCTGGGCAGGTCTATGGCTACACCTTC | CAISAGQVYGYTF
- | TRBJ1-1 | TRBV5-1 | - | TGCGCCGGCCGGCTGGGGGCGAACACTGAAGCTTTCTTT | CAGRLGANTEAFF
- | TRBJ2-2 | TRBV4-2 | - | TGTGCCAGCAGCCCGGAGTGGGGGCAGGAGCTGTTTTTT | CASSPEWGQELFF
- | TRBJ2-3 | TRBV5-1 | TRBD2 | TGCGCCAGCAGCGCTTCTAGCGGGGGGACAGATACGCAGTATTTT | CASSASSGGTDTQYF
- | TRBJ2-3 | TRBV9 | - | TGTGCCAGCAGCGCGGGGGGCCGCACAGATACGCAGTATTTT | CASSAGGRTDTQYF
- | TRBJ2-7 | TRBV7-9 | - | TGTGCCAGCAGCTTAGCCCCCCGGACACTGTCCTACGAGCAGTACTTC | CASSLAPRTLSYEQYF
- | TRBJ2-5 | TRBV5-1 | TRBD1 | TGCGCCAGCAGCTTGACAGGGGTCCAAGAGACCCAGTACTTC | CASSLTGVQETQYF
- | TRBJ1-1 | TRBV7-6 | TRBD1 | TGTGCCAGCAGCTTACCTGGGACAGGAGAGAACACTGAAGCTTTCTTT | CASSLPGTGENTEAFF
- | TRBJ1-3 | TRBV9 | - | TGTGCCAGCAGCGCCGGACAGCCTTACTCTGGAAACACCATATATTTT | CASSAGQPYSGNTIYF
- | TRBJ2-7 | TRBV5-5 | TRBD1 | TGTGCCAGCAGCTTTACAGGGGCCAATAACTACGAGCAGTACTTC | CASSFTGANNYEQYF
- | TRBJ2-2 | TRBV11-2 | TRBD2 | TGTGCCAGCAGCTTAGATGGGACTAGCGGGGGGGCGGTCACCGGGGAGCTGTTTTTT | CASSLDGTSGGAVTGELFF
few | TRBJ1-5 | TRBV28 | - | TGTGCCAGCAGTTTTTCATCCGGTCTAGGCAGCCTCGATCAGCCCCAGCATTTT | CASSFSSGLGSLDQPQHF
- | TRBJ2-2 | TRBV4-1 | - | TGCGCCAGCAGCCCACAGCCTGCGCAGGGAATGTTTTTT | CASSPQPAQGMFF
- | TRBJ2-1 | TRBV9 | TRBD2 | TGTGCCAGCAGCGTCCTAGCGGGGAACCCCTACAATGAGCAGTTCTTC | CASSVLAGNPYNEQFF
- | TRBJ2-7 | TRBV5-6 | - | TGTGCCAGCAGCTCCCGGCGGTACGAGCAGTACTTC | CASSSRRYEQYF
- | TRBJ1-2 | TRBV4-1 | TRBD1 | TGCGCCAGCAGCCAAGCCCCGACAGGGGAGTTAATAGCGGAGGGCTACACCTTC | CASSQAPTGELIAEGYTF
- | TRBJ2-2 | TRBV2 | - | TGTGCCAGCAGGGCTCTAGTGAACACCGGGGAGCTGTTTTTT | CASRALVNTGELFF
- | TRBJ1-3 | TRBV15 | - | TGTGCCACCAGCAACCCTTGGGCGGGGGCCGAAAACACCATATATTTT | CATSNPWAGAENTIYF
- | TRBJ2-6 | TRBV5-4 | TRBD2 | TGTGCCAGCAGCTTGTGGCTAGCGGGTTTCTCTGGGGCCAACGTCCTGACTTTC | CASSLWLAGFSGANVLTF
- | TRBJ2-7 | TRBV24-1 | TRBD1 | TGTGCCACCAGTGATCCTGGGACAGGAACCTACGAGCAGTACTTC | CATSDPGTGTYEQYF
- | TRBJ2-3 | TRBV5-1 | TRBD2 | TGCGCCAGCAGCTTGGGGACTAGCGGGGGGCACACAGATACGCAGTATTTT | CASSLGTSGGHTDTQYF
few | TRBJ1-6 | TRBV7-8 | TRBD1 | TGTGCCAGCAGCTTACCGAACAGGGGGAATTCACCCCTCCACTTT | CASSLPNRGNSPLHF
few | TRBJ1-2 | TRBV5-6 | TRBD1 | TGTGCCAGCCATCGGGACAGATATAACTATGGCTACACCTTC | CASHRDRYNYGYTF
- | TRBJ1-5 | TRBV28 | - | TGTGCCAGCAGTTCCTCGACAGGTCGCTTAGGTCAGCCCCAGCATTTT | CASSSSTGRLGQPQHF
- | TRBJ1-6 | TRBV27 | TRBD1 | TGTGCCAGCAGTCAAGAACCGGGACAGGGACAAACGTCCTATAATTCACCCCTCCACTTT | CASSQEPGQGQTSYNSPLHF
- | TRBJ2-2 | TRBV7-9 | TRBD2 | TGTGCCAGCAGCCCTAGCGGGGGGACCGGGGAGCTGTTTTTT | CASSPSGGTGELFF
- | TRBJ1-1 | TRBV19 | TRBD1 | TGTGCCAGTAGTAACCCGGACAGGGATGGAACTGAAGCTTTCTTT | CASSNPDRDGTEAFF
- | TRBJ1-2 | TRBV7-9 | TRBD1 | TGTGCCAGCAGCTCCAACCCTAGGACAGGGTTAAACCCTAACTATGGCTACACCTTC | CASSSNPRTGLNPNYGYTF
- | TRBJ2-3 | TRBV21-1 | - | TGTGCCAGCAGCAAAGAACATAGGCAGCGTAGCACAGATACGCAGTATTTT | CASSKEHRQRSTDTQYF
once | TRBJ2-5 | TRBV5-5 | - | TGTGCCAGCAGCTTGAGGACTGGGTACCAAGAGACCCAGTACTTC | CASSLRTGYQETQYF
- | TRBJ1-2 | TRBV24-1 | - | TGTGCCACCAAAGGGGGGGGGACCTCATCTAACTATGGCTACACCTTC | CATKGGGTSSNYGYTF
- | TRBJ2-3 | TRBV27 | - | TGTGCCAGCAGTTTAAGCCCATACAGGGAGCCTAGCACAGATACGCAGTATTTT | CASSLSPYREPSTDTQYF
- | TRBJ1-6 | TRBV7-8 | TRBD1 | TGTGCCAGCAGCTCCGGACAGGGCATTAATTCACCCCTCCACTTT | CASSSGQGINSPLHF
- | TRBJ1-1 | TRBV7-3 | - | TGTGCCAGCAGCTTACAGGGGACAACTGAAGCTTTCTTT | CASSLQGTTEAFF
- | TRBJ1-2 | TRBV29-1 | - | TGCAGCGTTGACAGGGGAGGGAACTATGGCTACACCTTC | CSVDRGGNYGYTF
- | TRBJ2-1 | TRBV6-2/TRBV6-3 | TRBD2 | TGTGCCAGCAGTTACAGAAAAGGACTAGCGGGGGGATCCTACAATGAGCAGTTCTTC | CASSYRKGLAGGSYNEQFF
- | TRBJ1-4 | TRBV7-9 | TRBD1 | TGTGCCAGCAGCACCCTCGGGAGGGGGCGCGGGAGGGAAAAACTGTTTTTT | CASSTLGRGRGREKLFF
once | TRBJ1-2 | TRBV5-4 | - | TGTGCCAGCAGCTTAAGCTCTTATGGCTACACCTTC | CASSLSSYGYTF
once | TRBJ2-3 | TRBV2 | TRBD2 | TGTGCCAGCAGTGAAGCTTCAAGGACTAGCGGGGGGCGGACAGATACGCAGTATTTT | CASSEASRTSGGRTDTQYF